These T cell receptor beta chains were read from a single sample in a study of cytomegalovirus exposure and HLA in healthy donors. Method: immunoSEQ multiplex PCR; TCRdb's copy keeps in-frame clones and lacks some. Of 150,000 to 200,000 clones listed, approximately 82% were seen once; the top ten hold around 6.6%. The sequencing sample was made of PBMCs. The receptors shown here come from a man aged 45-65 years in good health and CMV-seropositive. Each CDR3 is given with its conserved first and last residue. The D gene is left open where the match is weak. Some rows have no size entry. The others give once, few or many, or a class for an expanded clone.

V: TRBV18; size: NA; J: TRBJ2-7; D: TRBD2; DNA: TGTGCCAGCTCACCTCGGGGGACTAGCGGGGGGACATCCCACTACGAGCAGTACTTC; CDR3: CASSPRGTSGGTSHYEQYF
V: TRBV28; size: NA; J: TRBJ2-4; D: NA; DNA: TGTGCCAGCAGTTCCAACAGTGCCCTGAACAAAAACATTCAGTACTTC; CDR3: CASSSNSALNKNIQYF
V: TRBV18; size: NA; J: TRBJ1-5; D: TRBD1; DNA: TGTGCCAGCTCACCCCAGGGTTTCGGACAGGGGGCAAATCAGCCCCAGCATTTT; CDR3: CASSPQGFGQGANQPQHF
V: TRBV4-2; size: NA; J: TRBJ2-2; D: NA; DNA: TGTGCCAGCAGCCAAGACAAAATTGGGCAGACCGGGGAGCTGTTTTTT; CDR3: CASSQDKIGQTGELFF
V: TRBV4-1; size: once; J: TRBJ2-1; D: NA; DNA: TGCGCCAGCAGCCAAGACAGATATCGCCTGGACAATGAGCAGTTCTTC; CDR3: CASSQDRYRLDNEQFF
V: TRBV5-1; size: NA; J: TRBJ1-2; D: TRBD1; DNA: TGCGCCAGCAGCTTTGGGACAGGGAGGACGGGTGGCTACACCTTC; CDR3: CASSFGTGRTGGYTF
V: TRBV19; size: NA; J: TRBJ2-6; D: TRBD1; DNA: TGTGCCAGTAGTATAGTCGGGACAGGGGTCTCTGGGGCCAACGTCCTGACTTTC; CDR3: CASSIVGTGVSGANVLTF
V: TRBV7-9; size: NA; J: TRBJ1-1; D: TRBD1; DNA: TGTGCCAGCTTACCCGCGGGACAGGGTGGTGGCACTGAAGCTTTCTTT; CDR3: CASLPAGQGGGTEAFF
V: TRBV21-1; size: once; J: TRBJ1-5; D: NA; DNA: TGTGCCAGCACAACAGGGGATAGCAATCAGCCCCAGCATTTT; CDR3: CASTTGDSNQPQHF
V: TRBV7-8; size: NA; J: TRBJ2-1; D: TRBD1; DNA: TGTGCCAGCAGCTTAAAGGTGGGGACAGGGAATGAGCAGTTCTTC; CDR3: CASSLKVGTGNEQFF
V: TRBV7-2; size: NA; J: TRBJ1-5; D: NA; DNA: TGTGCCAGCAGCTTAGAGGCAGGGGGCAATCAGCCCCAGCATTTT; CDR3: CASSLEAGGNQPQHF
V: TRBV6-5; size: NA; J: TRBJ1-1; D: NA; DNA: TGTGCCACCACTTCAGGGGCCTTGATTGAAGCTTTCTTT; CDR3: CATTSGALIEAFF
V: TRBV5-5; size: NA; J: TRBJ2-7; D: TRBD1; DNA: TGTGCCAGCAGCTTGCGACAGGGGACGTACGAGCAGTACTTC; CDR3: CASSLRQGTYEQYF
V: TRBV18; size: NA; J: TRBJ1-4; D: TRBD1; DNA: TGTGCCAGCTCACGGGACAGGGAACCTAATGAAAAACTGTTTTTT; CDR3: CASSRDREPNEKLFF
V: TRBV11-2; size: NA; J: TRBJ2-7; D: TRBD1; DNA: TGTGCCAGCAGCGTAGAAGACAGGGGGAATTACGAGCAGTACTTC; CDR3: CASSVEDRGNYEQYF
V: TRBV5-1; size: NA; J: TRBJ2-2; D: NA; DNA: TGCGCCAGCAGCTCCTCTTTCGCGAACACCGGGGAGCTGTTTTTT; CDR3: CASSSSFANTGELFF
V: TRBV4-1; size: NA; J: TRBJ1-1; D: NA; DNA: TGCGCCAGCAGCCAAGACACCCTACCTGAAGCTTTCTTT; CDR3: CASSQDTLPEAFF
V: TRBV7-9; size: NA; J: TRBJ2-1; D: TRBD2; DNA: TGTGCCAGCAGCTTAGTGACTAGCCCTTATAACTACAATGAGCAGTTCTTC; CDR3: CASSLVTSPYNYNEQFF
V: TRBV9; size: NA; J: TRBJ2-2; D: TRBD2; DNA: TGTGCCAGCGGGACTAGCGGGACGAACACCGGGGAGCTGTTTTTT; CDR3: CASGTSGTNTGELFF
V: TRBV27; size: NA; J: TRBJ2-7; D: TRBD1; DNA: TGTGCCAGCAGTACAGGGGGGTACGAGCAGTACTTC; CDR3: CASSTGGYEQYF
V: TRBV9; size: once; J: TRBJ1-1; D: NA; DNA: TGTGCCAGCAGCGAAGGAGGGCCGGGTTTTCCTGAAGCTTTCTTT; CDR3: CASSEGGPGFPEAFF
V: TRBV5-4; size: NA; J: TRBJ1-2; D: TRBD1; DNA: TGTGCCAGCAGCCTGCAGGGGGTAGGCGGCTACACCTTC; CDR3: CASSLQGVGGYTF